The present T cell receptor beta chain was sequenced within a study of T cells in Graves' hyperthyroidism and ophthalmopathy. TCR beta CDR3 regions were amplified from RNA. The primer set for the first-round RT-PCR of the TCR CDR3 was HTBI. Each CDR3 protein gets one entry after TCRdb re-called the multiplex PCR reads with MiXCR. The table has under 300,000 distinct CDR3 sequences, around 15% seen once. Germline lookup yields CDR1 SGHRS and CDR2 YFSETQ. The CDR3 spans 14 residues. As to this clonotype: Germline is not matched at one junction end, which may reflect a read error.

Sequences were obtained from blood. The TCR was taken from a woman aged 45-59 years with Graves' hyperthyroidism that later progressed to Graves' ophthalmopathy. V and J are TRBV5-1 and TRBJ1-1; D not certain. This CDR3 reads CASRLEVLNTEAFF. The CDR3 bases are TGCGCCAGCAGGTTGGAGGTCTTGAACACTGAAGCTTTCTTT.